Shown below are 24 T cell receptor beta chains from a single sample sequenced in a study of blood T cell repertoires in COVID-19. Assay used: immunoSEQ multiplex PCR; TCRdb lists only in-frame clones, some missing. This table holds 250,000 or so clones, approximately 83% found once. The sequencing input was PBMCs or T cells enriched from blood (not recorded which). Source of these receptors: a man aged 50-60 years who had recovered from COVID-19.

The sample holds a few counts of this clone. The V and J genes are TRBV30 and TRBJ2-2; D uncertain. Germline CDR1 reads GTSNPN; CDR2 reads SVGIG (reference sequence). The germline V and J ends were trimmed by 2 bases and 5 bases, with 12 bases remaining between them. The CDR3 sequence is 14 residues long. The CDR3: CAWSPRLRTGELFF. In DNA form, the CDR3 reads TGTGCCTGGAGTCCCCGACTGAGGACCGGGGAGCTGTTTTTT. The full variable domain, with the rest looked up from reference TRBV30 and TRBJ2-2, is SQTIHQWPATLVQPVGSPLSLECTVEGTSNPNLYWYRQAAGRGLQLLFYSVGIGQISSEVPQNLSASRPQDRQFILSSKKLLLSDSGFYLCAWSPRLRTGELFFGEGSRLTVL.

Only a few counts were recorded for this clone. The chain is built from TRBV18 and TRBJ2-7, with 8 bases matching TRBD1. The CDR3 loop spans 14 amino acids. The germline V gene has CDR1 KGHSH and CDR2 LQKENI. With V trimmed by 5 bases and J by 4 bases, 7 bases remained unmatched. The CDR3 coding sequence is TGTGCCAGCTCAGGGTTTGACAGGGGTTACGAGCAGTACTTC. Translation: CASSGFDRGYEQYF.

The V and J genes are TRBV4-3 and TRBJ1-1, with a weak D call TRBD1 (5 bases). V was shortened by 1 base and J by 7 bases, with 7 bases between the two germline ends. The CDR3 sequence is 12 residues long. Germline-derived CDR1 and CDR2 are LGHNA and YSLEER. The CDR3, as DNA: TGCGCCAGCAGCCAAGGGGGCAGTGAAGCTTTCTTT. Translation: CASSQGGSEAFF.

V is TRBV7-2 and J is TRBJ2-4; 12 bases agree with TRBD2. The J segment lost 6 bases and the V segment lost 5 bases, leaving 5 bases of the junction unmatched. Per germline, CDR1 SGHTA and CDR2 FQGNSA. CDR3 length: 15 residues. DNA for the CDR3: TGTGCCAGCAGCCCGACTAGCGGGAGTGCAAACATTCAGTACTTC. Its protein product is CASSPTSGSANIQYF.

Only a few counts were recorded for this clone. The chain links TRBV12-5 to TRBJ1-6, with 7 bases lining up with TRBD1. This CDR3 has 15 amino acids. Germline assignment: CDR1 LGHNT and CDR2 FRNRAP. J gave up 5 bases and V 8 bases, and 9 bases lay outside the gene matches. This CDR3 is CASTLGTENNSPLHF. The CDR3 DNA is TGTGCTAGTACTCTAGGGACAGAGAATAATTCACCCCTCCACTTT. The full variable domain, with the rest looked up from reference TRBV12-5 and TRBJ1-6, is DARVTQTPRHKVTEMGQEVTMRCQPILGHNTVFWYRQTMMQGLELLAYFRNRAPLDDSGMPKDRFSAEMPDATLATLKIQPSEPRDSAVYFCASTLGTENNSPLHFGNGTRLTVT.

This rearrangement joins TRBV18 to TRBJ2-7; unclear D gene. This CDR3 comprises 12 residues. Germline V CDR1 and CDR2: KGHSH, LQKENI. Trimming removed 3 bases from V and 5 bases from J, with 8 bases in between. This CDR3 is CASSPNGNEQYF. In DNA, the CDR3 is TGTGCCAGCTCACCCAATGGCAACGAGCAGTACTTC.

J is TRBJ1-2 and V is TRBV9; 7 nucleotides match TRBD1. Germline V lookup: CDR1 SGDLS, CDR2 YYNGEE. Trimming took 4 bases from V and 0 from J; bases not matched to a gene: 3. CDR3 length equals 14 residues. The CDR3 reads CASSIGGPNYGYTF. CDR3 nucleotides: TGTGCCAGCAGCATAGGGGGCCCTAACTATGGCTACACCTTC.

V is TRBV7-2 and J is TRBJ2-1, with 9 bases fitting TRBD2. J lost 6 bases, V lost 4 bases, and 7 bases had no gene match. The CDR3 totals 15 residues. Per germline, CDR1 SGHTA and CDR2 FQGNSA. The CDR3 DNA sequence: TGTGCCAGCAGCTCCTCCAGCGGGGGGTTCAATGAGCAGTTCTTC. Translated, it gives CASSSSSGGFNEQFF.

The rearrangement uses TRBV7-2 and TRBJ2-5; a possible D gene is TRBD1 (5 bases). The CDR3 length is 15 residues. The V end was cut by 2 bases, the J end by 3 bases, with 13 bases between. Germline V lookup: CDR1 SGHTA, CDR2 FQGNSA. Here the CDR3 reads CASSLQGLMKETQYF. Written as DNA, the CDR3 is TGTGCCAGCAGCTTACAGGGTCTTATGAAAGAGACCCAGTACTTC.

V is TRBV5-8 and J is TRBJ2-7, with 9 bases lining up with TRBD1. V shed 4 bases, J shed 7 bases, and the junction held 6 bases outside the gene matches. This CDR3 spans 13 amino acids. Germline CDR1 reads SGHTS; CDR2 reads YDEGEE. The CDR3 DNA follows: TGTGCCAGCAGCGTATCGACAGGGGGAGAGCAGTACTTC. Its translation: CASSVSTGGEQYF.

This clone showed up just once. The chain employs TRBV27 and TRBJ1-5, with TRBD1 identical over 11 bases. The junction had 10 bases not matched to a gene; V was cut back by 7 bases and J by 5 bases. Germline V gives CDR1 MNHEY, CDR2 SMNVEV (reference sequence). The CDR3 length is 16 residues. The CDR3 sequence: CASTPGQGGFYQPQHF. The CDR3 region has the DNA TGTGCCAGCACCCCGGGACAGGGGGGTTTTTATCAGCCCCAGCATTTT.

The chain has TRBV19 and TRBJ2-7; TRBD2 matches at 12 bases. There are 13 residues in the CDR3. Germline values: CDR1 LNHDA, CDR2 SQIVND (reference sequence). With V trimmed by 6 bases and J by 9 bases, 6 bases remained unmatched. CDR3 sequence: CASSNRGLAGQYF. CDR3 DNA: TGTGCCAGTAGCAACCGGGGACTAGCGGGGCAGTACTTC.

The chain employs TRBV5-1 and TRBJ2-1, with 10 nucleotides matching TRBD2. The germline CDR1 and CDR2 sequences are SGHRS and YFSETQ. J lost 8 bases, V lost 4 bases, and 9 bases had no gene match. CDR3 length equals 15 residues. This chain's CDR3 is CASSLPSGGGDEQFF. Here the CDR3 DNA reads TGCGCCAGCAGCCTCCCTAGCGGGGGCGGTGATGAGCAGTTCTTC. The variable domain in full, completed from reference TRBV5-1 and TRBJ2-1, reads KAGVTQTPRYLIKTRGQQVTLSCSPISGHRSVSWYQQTPGQGLQFLFEYFSETQRNKGNFPGRFSGRQFSNSRSEMNVSTLELGDSALYLCASSLPSGGGDEQFFGPGTRLTVL.

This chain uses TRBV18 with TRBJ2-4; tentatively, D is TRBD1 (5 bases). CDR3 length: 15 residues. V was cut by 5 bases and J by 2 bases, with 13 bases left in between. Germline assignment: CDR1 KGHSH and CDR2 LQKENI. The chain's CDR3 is CASSSDSASKNIQYF. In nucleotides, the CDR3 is TGTGCCAGCTCATCCGACAGTGCTTCCAAAAACATTCAGTACTTC.

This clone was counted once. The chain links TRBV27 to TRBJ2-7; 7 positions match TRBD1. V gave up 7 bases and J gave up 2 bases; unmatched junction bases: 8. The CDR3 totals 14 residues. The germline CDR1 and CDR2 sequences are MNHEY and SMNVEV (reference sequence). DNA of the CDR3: TGTGCCAGCACTACCAGACAGGGAACCTACGAGCAGTACTTC. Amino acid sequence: CASTTRQGTYEQYF.

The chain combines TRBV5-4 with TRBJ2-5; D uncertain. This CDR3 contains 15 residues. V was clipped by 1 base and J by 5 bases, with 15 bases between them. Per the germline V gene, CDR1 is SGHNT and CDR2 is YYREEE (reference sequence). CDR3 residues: CASSLPGGQVETQYF. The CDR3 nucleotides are TGTGCCAGCAGCTTGCCTGGTGGGCAGGTGGAGACCCAGTACTTC.

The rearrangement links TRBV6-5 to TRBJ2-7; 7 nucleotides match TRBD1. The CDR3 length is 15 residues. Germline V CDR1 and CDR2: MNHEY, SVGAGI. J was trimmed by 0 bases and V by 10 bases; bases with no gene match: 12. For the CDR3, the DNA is TGTGCCACCACACCTCAGGGGGACATCTCCTACGAGCAGTACTTC. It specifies CATTPQGDISYEQYF.

The CDR3 protein is CASSFGGRGEETQYF. In DNA form, the CDR3 reads TGTGCCAGCAGCTTCGGCGGGAGAGGGGAGGAGACCCAGTACTTC. The V gene is TRBV5-5, the J gene TRBJ2-5, with 7 positions matching TRBD2. CDR3 length: 15 amino acids. The germline V gene has CDR1 SGHKS and CDR2 YYEKEE (reference sequence). Trimming removed 2 bases from V and 5 bases from J; junction bases left unmatched: 9.

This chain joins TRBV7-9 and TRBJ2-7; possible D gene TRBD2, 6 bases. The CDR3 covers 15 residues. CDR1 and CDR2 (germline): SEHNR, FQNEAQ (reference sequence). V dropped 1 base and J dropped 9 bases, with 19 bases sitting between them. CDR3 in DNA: TGTGCCAGCAGCTTAGACCGGACTACTCGGAGCGGGCAGTACTTC. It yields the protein CASSLDRTTRSGQYF.

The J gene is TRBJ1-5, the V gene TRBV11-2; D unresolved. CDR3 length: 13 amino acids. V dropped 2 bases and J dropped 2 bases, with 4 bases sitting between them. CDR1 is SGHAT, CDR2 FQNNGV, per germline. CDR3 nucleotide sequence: TGTGCCAGCAGCTTACGGGGCAATCAGCCCCAGCATTTT. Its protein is CASSLRGNQPQHF.

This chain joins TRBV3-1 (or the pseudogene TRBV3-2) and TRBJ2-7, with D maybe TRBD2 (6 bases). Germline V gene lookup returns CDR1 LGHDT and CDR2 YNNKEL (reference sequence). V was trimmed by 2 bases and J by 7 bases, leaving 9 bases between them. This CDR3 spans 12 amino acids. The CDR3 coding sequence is TGTGCCAGCAGCCAAACTGGGAGGGAGCAGTACTTC. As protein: CASSQTGREQYF.

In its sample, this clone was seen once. CDR3 protein: CASTEGGYQETQYF. The CDR3 DNA reads as TGCGCCAGCACCGAAGGGGGATACCAAGAGACCCAGTACTTC. The V gene is TRBV10-2, the J gene TRBJ2-5; perhaps TRBD1 as D (6 bases). The CDR3 runs to 14 residues. Trimming removed 7 bases at V and 0 bases at J, with 12 bases between. The V gene's germline CDR1 is WSHSY and CDR2 SAAADI.

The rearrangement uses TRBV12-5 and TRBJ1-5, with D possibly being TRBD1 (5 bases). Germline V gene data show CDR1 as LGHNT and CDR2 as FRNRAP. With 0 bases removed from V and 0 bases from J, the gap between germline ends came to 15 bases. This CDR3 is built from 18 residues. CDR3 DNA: TGTGCTAGTGGTTTGGTCCATACAGGAGTATATAGCAATCAGCCCCAGCATTTT. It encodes CASGLVHTGVYSNQPQHF.

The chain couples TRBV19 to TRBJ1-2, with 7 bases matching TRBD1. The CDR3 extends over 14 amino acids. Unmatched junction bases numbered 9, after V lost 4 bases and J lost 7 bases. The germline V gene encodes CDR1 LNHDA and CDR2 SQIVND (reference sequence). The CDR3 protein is CASSSDREAGGYTF. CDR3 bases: TGTGCCAGTAGTAGCGACAGGGAAGCCGGTGGCTACACCTTC.